Each of the 3 T cell receptor beta chains below was sequenced from the same sample in a study of neoadjuvant nivolumab and ipilimumab in lung cancer. Measured with immunoSEQ multiplex PCR; TCRdb has only the in-frame clones, and not every one. The sample contains several thousand clones, roughly four fifths of which appear only once. Source: normal lung tissue adjacent to the tumor, taken after neoadjuvant nivolumab, alone or with ipilimumab, at or shortly before surgery. All receptors derive from an adult with non-small cell lung cancer. Some clones in this sample may be carry-over from other donors' samples.

This clone was detected only a few times. The chain employs TRBV6-1 and TRBJ2-2; possibly TRBD1 for D (6 bases). The germline V gene encodes CDR1 MNHNS and CDR2 SASEGT. V lost 3 bases, J lost 7 bases, and 12 bases lay in between. The CDR3 loop spans 14 amino acids. The CDR3 sequence: CASSEPGDGGELFF. CDR3 nucleotides: TGTGCCAGCAGTGAGCCAGGGGATGGCGGGGAGCTGTTTTTT.

The V call is TRBV11-2, the J call TRBJ1-2; D is unclear. The V end lost 7 bases, the J end lost 4 bases, and 10 bases lay between the germline ends. This CDR3 is 12 amino acids long. Germline loops: CDR1 SGHAT, CDR2 FQNNGV. DNA for the CDR3: TGTGCCAGCACCCCGGACGGCTATGGCTACACCTTC. Protein: CASTPDGYGYTF.

The chain recombines TRBV5-6 with TRBJ2-5; 9 nucleotides agree with TRBD2. The junction had 10 bases not matched to a gene; V was cut back by 3 bases and J by 4 bases. The CDR3 extends over 16 amino acids. Per the germline V gene, CDR1 is SGHDT and CDR2 is YYEEEE. The CDR3, as DNA: TGTGCCAGCAGCTCTAGCGGGATGGGGGTGAGAGAGACCCAGTACTTC. Its translation: CASSSSGMGVRETQYF.